The 9 T cell receptor beta chains below were found in one sample sequenced in a study of OX40 agonist ivuxolimab in advanced cancers. Library preparation employed the immunoSEQ multiplex PCR assay. The source is immuneACCESS, and TCRdb retained only in-frame sequences with V and J called. Part of the clones is not carried over; for the studies checked, unresolved V genes explain less than half of this, and the remainder is unexplained. Recorded for this sample are about 34,000 clones; roughly 87% of them occurred a single time. The ten largest account for 7% to 10% of the sample. The specimen was CD4+ or CD8+ T cells sorted from blood, collected in a trial of the OX40 agonist ivuxolimab. Receptors were obtained from an adult with an advanced solid tumor such as melanoma, head and neck, liver or kidney cancer.

A single count supports this clone. The CDR3 spells CSAQGSYGYTF. The CDR3, as DNA: TGCAGTGCCCAAGGGAGCTATGGCTACACCTTC. This chain uses TRBV20-1 with TRBJ1-2, with unresolved D. The length of the CDR3 is 11 residues. The V gene's germline CDR1 is DFQATT and CDR2 SNEGSKA (reference sequence). The V and J ends lost 6 bases and 4 bases respectively, with 9 bases between them.

This clone has only one observation. This chain links TRBV9 with TRBJ2-3; weak D call: TRBD2 (5 bases). V lost 4 bases and J 0 bases, leaving 21 bases between the germline ends. The CDR3 length is 18 residues. CDR1 is SGDLS and CDR2 is YYNGEE in the germline V gene. The CDR3 region is CASSSRQVATPSTDTQYF. The CDR3, as DNA: TGTGCCAGCAGCTCCCGCCAGGTAGCGACCCCGAGCACAGATACGCAGTATTTT.

This chain uses TRBV18 with TRBJ1-2; 12 bases fit TRBD1. This CDR3 region has 17 residues. Trimming cost V 10 bases and J 3 bases; bases outside gene matches: 15. Germline V gives CDR1 KGHSH, CDR2 LQKENI. The CDR3 region is CANPQGQGATRDYGYTF. CDR3 in DNA: TGTGCCAACCCCCAGGGACAGGGGGCCACTAGAGACTATGGCTACACCTTC.

This clone was found once. The rearrangement joins TRBV5-1 to TRBJ1-4; 8 bases are a match to TRBD1. The CDR3 length is 14 residues. CDR1 is SGHRS, CDR2 YFSETQ, per germline. V lost 5 bases to trimming and J lost 6 bases; unmatched junction nucleotides: 6. CDR3 protein: CASRTGTGDEKLFF. CDR3 DNA sequence: TGCGCCAGCAGAACCGGGACAGGAGATGAAAAACTGTTTTTT.

The V and J genes are TRBV5-1 and TRBJ1-2; D is perhaps TRBD1 (5 bases). This CDR3 contains 14 residues. V was cut by 3 bases and J by 4 bases, with 13 bases left in between. CDR1 is SGHRS and CDR2 is YFSETQ in the germline V gene. In nucleotides, the CDR3 is TGCGCCAGCAGCTCGCAGGGAGTGGGCTATGGCTACACCTTC. Protein product: CASSSQGVGYGYTF.

The rearrangement uses TRBV28 and TRBJ2-3; 13 bases map to TRBD2. V shed 6 bases and J 3 bases; nucleotides not matched to a gene: 12. This CDR3 comprises 18 residues. Germline-derived CDR1 and CDR2 are MDHEN and SYDVKM. The CDR3, as DNA: TGTGCCAGCAGCCGAGGACTAGCGGGAGTGTTTGGAACAGATACGCAGTATTTT. Translating gives CASSRGLAGVFGTDTQYF.

The J gene is TRBJ1-3, the V gene TRBV11-3, with 7 bases matching TRBD1. In germline, CDR1 is SGHNT, CDR2 YENEEA. V was clipped by 6 bases and J by 0 bases; unmatched bases: 8. This CDR3 spans 16 amino acids. The CDR3 reads CASRDGQVRSGNTIYF. The CDR3 coding sequence is TGTGCCAGCAGAGACGGACAGGTTCGCTCTGGAAACACCATATATTTT.

This clone came up once. The rearrangement links TRBV10-3 to TRBJ1-1, with 8 bases aligning to TRBD1. This CDR3 comprises 14 residues. V trimming: 6 bases; J trimming: 4 bases; junction bases outside the gene matches: 7. Germline CDR1 reads ENHRY; CDR2 reads SYGVKD. CDR3 in DNA: TGTGCCATCAGCTCAGGGGGCTCGGGCACTGAAGCTTTCTTT. This sequence encodes CAISSGGSGTEAFF.

The chain links TRBV28 to TRBJ1-2; 10 bases agree with TRBD1. After removal of 6 bases from V and 2 bases from J, the junction contained 3 bases not matched to a gene. The CDR3 spans 14 residues. Germline V gives CDR1 MDHEN, CDR2 SYDVKM. CDR3 region: CASRATGGNYGYTF. The CDR3 bases are TGTGCCAGCAGGGCGACAGGGGGCAACTATGGCTACACCTTC.